This entry features one T cell receptor (beta chain) sequence. Germline V gene sequence: CDR1 SGHRS, CDR2 YFSETQ. The CDR3 is made up of 13 amino acids. The V end lost 4 bases, the J end lost 0 bases, and 8 bases lay between the germline ends. The data belong to a study of blood T cell repertoires in COVID-19. Study-wide background: Samples representing acute and convalescent COVID-19 were sourced from the United States, Italy and Spain.

Study processing details: The authors estimated nucleated cell counts from reference gene primer amplification. Assay used: immunoSEQ multiplex PCR; TCRdb lists only in-frame clones, some missing. That table furnishes V, J and clone size, whereas the DNA furnished D and trimming. This repertoire shows tens of thousands of clones, around four fifths found once; its top ten account for about 2%. Sequenced sample: peripheral blood. The chain has TRBV5-1 and TRBJ2-7; no clear D. This receptor was obtained from a woman aged 60-75 years with acute or convalescent COVID-19. The CDR3 loop reads CASSHDISYEQYF. CDR3 sequence (DNA): TGCGCCAGCAGCCACGACATCTCCTACGAGCAGTACTTC.